Listed below are T cell receptor beta chains from one sample, sequenced in a study of T-cell reconstitution after alpha-beta-depleted transplantation in children. TCRdb recomputed calls from the PCR reads with MiXCR, one row per CDR3 protein. The table shows about 980,000 distinct CDR3 sequences, with around 30% occurring only once. The sample consisted of PBMCs, mostly from graft donor cells, taken 360 days after TCRalphabeta/CD19-depleted stem cell transplant. Receptors originate from a boy in the first two years of life who had a stem cell transplant for SCID, so the T cells may come from the graft donor. CDR3s include the opening cysteine and the closing phenylalanine or tryptophan. A D gene is named only where the DNA matches it firmly. Some rows have no size entry. The others give once, few or many, or a class for an expanded clone.

J: TRBJ2-7
D: TRBD1
V: TRBV12-3/TRBV12-4
size: few
DNA: TGTGCCAGCAGTTTGGGCCTGACAGGGGTCGAGCAGTACTTC
CDR3: CASSLGLTGVEQYF

J: TRBJ2-2
D: -
V: TRBV7-3
size: few
DNA: TGTGCCAGCAGCCTACAGGGTTGGGACACCGGGGAGCTGTTTTTT
CDR3: CASSLQGWDTGELFF

J: TRBJ2-5
D: TRBD2
V: TRBV6-2/TRBV6-3
size: -
DNA: TGTGCCAGCAGTACTCCGGGGAGGGGAACGGTAGAAGAGACCCAGTACTTC
CDR3: CASSTPGRGTVEETQYF

J: TRBJ1-3
D: -
V: TRBV20-1
size: few
DNA: TGCAGTGCCACGGGGCGCTCTGGAAACACCATATATTTT
CDR3: CSATGRSGNTIYF

J: TRBJ2-3
D: -
V: TRBV7-2
size: few
DNA: TGTGCCAGCGGGAAGACAGCAAGCTCTAGCACAGATACGCAGTATTTT
CDR3: CASGKTASSSTDTQYF

J: TRBJ2-1
D: -
V: TRBV12-3/TRBV12-4
size: few
DNA: TGTGCCAGCAGTGGGAATTCCTACAATGAGCAGTTCTTC
CDR3: CASSGNSYNEQFF

J: TRBJ2-3
D: -
V: TRBV11-2
size: -
DNA: TGTGCCAGCAGCTTACTTTCCGGGTGGGGGACCAACACAGATACGCAGTATTTT
CDR3: CASSLLSGWGTNTDTQYF

J: TRBJ2-3
D: -
V: TRBV5-1
size: -
DNA: TGCGCCAGCAGCTTGACCACGGGGGTAACAGATACGCAGTATTTT
CDR3: CASSLTTGVTDTQYF

J: TRBJ2-1
D: TRBD2
V: TRBV20-1
size: -
DNA: TGCAGTGCGCTGACTAGCGGGGGGGCGGATGAGCAGTTCTTC
CDR3: CSALTSGGADEQFF

J: TRBJ2-1
D: TRBD1
V: TRBV15
size: -
DNA: TGTGCCACCAGCAGTGGACAGGTTAGCTCCTACAATGAGCAGTTCTTC
CDR3: CATSSGQVSSYNEQFF

J: TRBJ1-6
D: TRBD1
V: TRBV6-1
size: few
DNA: TGTGCCAGCAGTGAAGAGGGGGCCTGGGGTTCACCCCTCCACTTT
CDR3: CASSEEGAWGSPLHF

J: TRBJ2-5
D: -
V: TRBV12-3/TRBV12-4
size: -
DNA: TGTGCCAGCACGAGAGGGCACCAAGAGACCCAGTACTTC
CDR3: CASTRGHQETQYF

J: TRBJ1-2
D: -
V: TRBV3-1
size: -
DNA: TGTGCCAGCAGCCTCCAGGGACATGAGTATGGCTACACCTTC
CDR3: CASSLQGHEYGYTF

J: TRBJ1-5
D: -
V: TRBV7-8
size: few
DNA: TGTGCCAGCAGCCTTACAGGGTGGGCTAATCAGCCCCAGCATTTT
CDR3: CASSLTGWANQPQHF

J: TRBJ1-1
D: -
V: TRBV7-9
size: -
DNA: TGTGCTACCCCGGGGTGGAACACTGAAGCTTTCTTT
CDR3: CATPGWNTEAFF